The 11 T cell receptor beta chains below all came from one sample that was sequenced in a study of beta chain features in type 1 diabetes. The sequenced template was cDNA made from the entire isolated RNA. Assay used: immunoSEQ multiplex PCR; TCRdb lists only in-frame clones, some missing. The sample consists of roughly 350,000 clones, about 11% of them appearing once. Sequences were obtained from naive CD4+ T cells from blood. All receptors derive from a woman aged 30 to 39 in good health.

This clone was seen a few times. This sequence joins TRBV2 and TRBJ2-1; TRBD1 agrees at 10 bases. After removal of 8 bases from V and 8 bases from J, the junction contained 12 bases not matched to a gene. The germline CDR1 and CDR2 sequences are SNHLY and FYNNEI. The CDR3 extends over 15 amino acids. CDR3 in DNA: TGTGCCAGCGGGGAACGGGACAGGGGAAGCGATGAGCAGTTCTTC. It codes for CASGERDRGSDEQFF.

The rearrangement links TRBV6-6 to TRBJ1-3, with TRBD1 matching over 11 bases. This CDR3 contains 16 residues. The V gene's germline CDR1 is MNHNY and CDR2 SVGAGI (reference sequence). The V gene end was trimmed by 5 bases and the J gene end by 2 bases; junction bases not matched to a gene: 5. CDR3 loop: CASSPRTGGTGNTIYF. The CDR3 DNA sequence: TGTGCCAGCAGTCCGAGGACAGGGGGCACTGGAAACACCATATATTTT.

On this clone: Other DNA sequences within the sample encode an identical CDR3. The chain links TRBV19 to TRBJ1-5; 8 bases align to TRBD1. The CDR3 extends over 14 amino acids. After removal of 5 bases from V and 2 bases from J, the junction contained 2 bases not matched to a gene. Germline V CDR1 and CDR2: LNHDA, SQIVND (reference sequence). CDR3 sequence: CASSGQGGNQPQHF. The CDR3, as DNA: TGTGCCAGTAGTGGACAGGGCGGCAATCAGCCCCAGCATTTT. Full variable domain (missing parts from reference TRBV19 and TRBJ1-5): DGGITQSPKYLFRKEGQNVTLSCEQNLNHDAMYWYRQDPGQGLRLIYYSQIVNDFQKGDIAEGYSVSREKKESFPLTVTSAQKNPTAFYLCASSGQGGNQPQHFGDGTRLSIL.

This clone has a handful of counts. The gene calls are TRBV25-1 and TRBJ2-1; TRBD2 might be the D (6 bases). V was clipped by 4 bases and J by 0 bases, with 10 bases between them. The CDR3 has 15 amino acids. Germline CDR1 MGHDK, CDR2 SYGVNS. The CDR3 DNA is TGTGCCAGCAGTGTTGTCGGGAGCTCCTACAATGAGCAGTTCTTC. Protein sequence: CASSVVGSSYNEQFF.

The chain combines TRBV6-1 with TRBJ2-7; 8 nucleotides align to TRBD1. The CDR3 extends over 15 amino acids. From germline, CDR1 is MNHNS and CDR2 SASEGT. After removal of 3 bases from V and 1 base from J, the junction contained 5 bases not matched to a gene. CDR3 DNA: TGTGCCAGCAGTGACCGGGGACAGGAGTCCTACGAGCAGTACTTC. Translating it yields CASSDRGQESYEQYF.

CDR3 in amino acids: CASSPAGTGNYEQYF. DNA of the CDR3: TGTGCCAGCTCACCAGCCGGGACAGGGAATTACGAGCAGTACTTC. This chain connects TRBV18 to TRBJ2-7; TRBD1 agrees at 9 bases. V gave up 2 bases and J gave up 4 bases; unmatched junction bases: 6. This CDR3 region has 15 residues. CDR1 and CDR2 (germline): KGHSH, LQKENI.

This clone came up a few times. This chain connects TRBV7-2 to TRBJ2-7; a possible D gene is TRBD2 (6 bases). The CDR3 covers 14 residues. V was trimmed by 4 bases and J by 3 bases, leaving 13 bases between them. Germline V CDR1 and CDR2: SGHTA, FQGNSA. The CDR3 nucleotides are TGTGCCAGCAGCTCAACGGGAGCCAGCTACGAGCAGTACTTC. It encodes CASSSTGASYEQYF.

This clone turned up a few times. Here the CDR3 DNA reads TGTGCCAGCAGCTTCCGGACTCCCTCCTACGAGCAGTACTTC. Its protein product is CASSFRTPSYEQYF. The chain is built from TRBV7-8 and TRBJ2-7, with D perhaps matching TRBD2 (5 bases). Trimming stripped 3 bases from V and 0 bases from J, with 9 bases between. The CDR3 sequence is 14 residues long. The V gene's germline CDR1 is SGHVS and CDR2 FQNEAQ. The full variable domain, rest sourced from reference TRBV7-8 and TRBJ2-7, is GAGVSQSPRYKVAKRGQDVALRCDPISGHVSLFWYQQALGQGPEFLTYFQNEAQLDKSGLPSDRFFAERPEGSVSTLKIQRTQQEDSAVYLCASSFRTPSYEQYFGPGTRLTVT.

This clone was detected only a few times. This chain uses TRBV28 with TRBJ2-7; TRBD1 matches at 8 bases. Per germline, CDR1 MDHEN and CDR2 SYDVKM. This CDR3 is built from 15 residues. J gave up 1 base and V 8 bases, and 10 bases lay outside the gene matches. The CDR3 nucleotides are TGTGCCAGCTATACACAGGACAGGGCGTCCTACGAGCAGTACTTC. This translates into CASYTQDRASYEQYF.

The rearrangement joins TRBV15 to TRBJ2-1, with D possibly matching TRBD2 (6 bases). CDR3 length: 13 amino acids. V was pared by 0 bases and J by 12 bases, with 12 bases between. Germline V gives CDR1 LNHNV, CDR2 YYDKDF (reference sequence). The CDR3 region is CATSRDTAGLQFF. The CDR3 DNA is TGTGCCACCAGCAGAGATACGGCGGGGCTGCAGTTCTTC.

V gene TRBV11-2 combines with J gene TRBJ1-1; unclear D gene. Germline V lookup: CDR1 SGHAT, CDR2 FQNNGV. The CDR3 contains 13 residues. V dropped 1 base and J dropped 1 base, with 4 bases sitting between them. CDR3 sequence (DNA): TGTGCCAGCAGCTTAGGGCAGAACACTGAAGCTTTCTTT. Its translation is CASSLGQNTEAFF.